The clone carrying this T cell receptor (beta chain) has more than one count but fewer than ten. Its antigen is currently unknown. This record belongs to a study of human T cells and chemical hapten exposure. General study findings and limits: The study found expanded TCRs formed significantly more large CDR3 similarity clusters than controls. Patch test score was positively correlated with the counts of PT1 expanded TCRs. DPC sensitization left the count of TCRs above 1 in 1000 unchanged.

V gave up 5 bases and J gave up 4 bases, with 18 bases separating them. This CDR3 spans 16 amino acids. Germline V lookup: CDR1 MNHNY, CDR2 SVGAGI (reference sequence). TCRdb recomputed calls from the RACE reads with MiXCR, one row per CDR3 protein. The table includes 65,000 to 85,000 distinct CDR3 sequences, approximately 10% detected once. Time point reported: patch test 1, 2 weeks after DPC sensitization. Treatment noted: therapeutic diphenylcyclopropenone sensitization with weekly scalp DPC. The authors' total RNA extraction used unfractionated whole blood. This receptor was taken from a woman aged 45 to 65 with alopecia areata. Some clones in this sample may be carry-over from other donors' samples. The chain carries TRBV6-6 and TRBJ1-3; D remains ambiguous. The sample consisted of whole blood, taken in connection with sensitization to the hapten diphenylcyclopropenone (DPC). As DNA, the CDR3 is TGTGCCAGCAGTCTGGCTTCGCTCTCCTCCGGAAACACCATATATTTT. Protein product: CASSLASLSSGNTIYF.